The 14 T cell receptor beta chains given below trace back to one sample, sequenced in a study of cytomegalovirus exposure and HLA in healthy donors. Both 60 Vbeta primers and 13 Jbeta primers went into the PCR. The table came from immunoSEQ multiplex PCR; TCRdb's copy has only in-frame clones and leaves some out. The table shows approximately 150,000 clones, with 65% to 75% occurring only once. The material sequenced was PBMCs. These receptors were obtained from a man aged 60 to 69 in good health and CMV-seronegative.

The V call is TRBV5-4, the J call TRBJ2-2; 10 nucleotides line up with TRBD1. With V trimmed by 4 bases and J by 7 bases, 10 bases remained unmatched. The CDR3 sequence is 16 residues long. Germline V gene data show CDR1 as SGHNT and CDR2 as YYREEE (reference sequence). Written as DNA, the CDR3 is TGTGCCAGCAGCATTGCCGGGACAGGGGTTAGCGGGGAGCTGTTTTTT. Its translation is CASSIAGTGVSGELFF.

In its sample, this clone was seen a few times. The rearrangement uses TRBV7-9 and TRBJ2-7, with 12 bases identical to TRBD2. V was pared by 5 bases and J by 6 bases, with 5 bases of the junction left unmatched. The CDR3 is made up of 14 amino acids. From germline, CDR1 is SEHNR and CDR2 FQNEAQ (reference sequence). The CDR3 is CASSTAGLAGEQYF. The CDR3 nucleotides read TGTGCCAGCAGCACCGCGGGACTAGCGGGCGAGCAGTACTTC.

V is TRBV29-1 and J is TRBJ2-5; TRBD2 agrees at 9 bases. The length of the CDR3 is 12 residues. V gave up 8 bases and J gave up 5 bases; unmatched junction bases: 6. Germline assignment: CDR1 SQVTM and CDR2 ANQGSEA. CDR3 DNA sequence: TGCAGCCTTAGCGGGAGAGCGGAGACCCAGTACTTC. This gives the protein CSLSGRAETQYF.

Regarding this clone: Additional DNA sequences in this sample encode the identical CDR3. CDR3 amino acids: CASSQDMVTGAEAFF. CDR3 nucleotide sequence: TGTGCCAGCAGCCAAGATATGGTTACGGGGGCTGAAGCTTTCTTT. The V gene is TRBV14, the J gene TRBJ1-1, with D possibly being TRBD1 (5 bases). Germline CDR1 is SGHDN and CDR2 is FVKESK. The CDR3 spans 15 residues. V was trimmed by 0 bases and J by 6 bases, leaving 14 bases between them.

This clone occurred once. V gene TRBV29-1 combines with J gene TRBJ2-3, with D unresolved. The CDR3 is 11 residues long. From germline, CDR1 is SQVTM and CDR2 ANQGSEA. V was pared by 2 bases and J by 4 bases, with 4 bases between. The CDR3 bases are TGCAGCGTTGAACAGTCAGATACGCAGTATTTT. Amino acid sequence: CSVEQSDTQYF.

This clone showed up just a few times. Written as DNA, the CDR3 is TGTGCCAGCAGGGCAGGAGAGACCCAGTACTTC. Translation: CASRAGETQYF. J is TRBJ2-5 and V is TRBV2; D is ambiguous. This CDR3 contains 11 residues. Germline assignment: CDR1 SNHLY and CDR2 FYNNEI. The V end was cut by 6 bases, the J end by 4 bases, with 6 bases between.

The chain carries TRBV6-5 and TRBJ2-5; D is undetermined. V gave up 8 bases and J gave up 5 bases, with 9 bases separating them. Germline CDR1 and CDR2: MNHEY and SVGAGI. CDR3 length equals 11 residues. The CDR3 loop reads CASSTRETQYF. In DNA, the CDR3 is TGTGCCAGCTCTACCCGGGAGACCCAGTACTTC.

This chain joins TRBV9 and TRBJ1-1, with D uncertain. This CDR3 is 16 amino acids long. Germline CDR1 is SGDLS and CDR2 is YYNGEE. The V end was cut by 3 bases, the J end by 1 base, with 16 bases between. CDR3 residues: CASSAELFLGNTEAFF. CDR3 coding DNA: TGTGCCAGCAGCGCCGAGTTGTTTCTTGGGAACACTGAAGCTTTCTTT.

As for this clone: This sample includes further DNA sequences coding for the same CDR3. The chain couples TRBV27 to TRBJ1-1; D is ambiguous. Germline assignment: CDR1 MNHEY and CDR2 SMNVEV (reference sequence). This CDR3 is 12 amino acids long. Trimming left V 4 bases short and J 2 bases short, with 5 bases between. The CDR3 nucleotides are TGTGCCAGCAGTTCGGGTAACACTGAAGCTTTCTTT. This codes for CASSSGNTEAFF.

V usage is TRBV5-1 and J usage is TRBJ1-1; 8 nucleotides align to TRBD1. Trimming at V came to 1 base and at J to 1 base, leaving 9 bases not matched to a gene. Germline V gene lookup returns CDR1 SGHRS and CDR2 YFSETQ. There are 17 residues in the CDR3. CDR3 residues: CASSLLGQAPPNTEAFF. In nucleotides, the CDR3 is TGCGCCAGCAGCTTGCTGGGACAGGCCCCACCGAACACTGAAGCTTTCTTT.

This clone has a handful of counts. The chain combines TRBV7-8 with TRBJ2-1; TRBD2 might be the D (5 bases). Germline V lookup: CDR1 SGHVS, CDR2 FQNEAQ. The CDR3 spans 13 residues. V was trimmed by 6 bases and J by 8 bases, leaving 14 bases between them. The CDR3 nucleotides are TGTGCCAGCAGTCACCGGGCGGGCGATGAGCAGTTCTTC. Encoded protein: CASSHRAGDEQFF.

The chain is built from TRBV5-6 and TRBJ1-6, with D tentatively TRBD1 (5 bases). This CDR3 has 14 amino acids. CDR1 and CDR2 (germline): SGHDT, YYEEEE. The ends were cut back, 3 bases at V and 7 bases at J, with 11 bases in the middle. CDR3 sequence: CASSSGIGNSPLHF. The CDR3 bases are TGTGCCAGCAGCTCAGGGATCGGAAATTCACCCCTCCACTTT.

The V call is TRBV10-3, the J call TRBJ2-7; TRBD2 agrees at 7 bases. Per germline, CDR1 ENHRY and CDR2 SYGVKD. V gave up 4 bases and J gave up 5 bases; unmatched junction bases: 8. The CDR3 covers 14 residues. CDR3 coding DNA: TGTGCCATCAGTGTAGGGCGGGAGCTAAACGAGCAGTACTTC. Protein product: CAISVGRELNEQYF.

The chain employs TRBV30 and TRBJ1-1, with a tentative D call TRBD1 (5 bases). Trimming removed 3 bases from V and 0 bases from J, with 29 bases in between. Germline V gene lookup returns CDR1 GTSNPN and CDR2 SVGIG (reference sequence). CDR3 length: 20 amino acids. CDR3 loop: CAWRELRDSRLMWVNTEAFF. In nucleotides, the CDR3 is TGTGCCTGGAGAGAGTTACGGGACTCTCGGCTTATGTGGGTGAACACTGAAGCTTTCTTT.